These 5 T cell receptor beta chains originate from one sample sequenced in a study of OX40 agonist ivuxolimab in advanced cancers. Profiling relied on immunoSEQ multiplex PCR, and the TCRdb table lists in-frame clones only, not all of them. Of about 58,000 clones listed, less than 90% are singletons. The material was CD4+ or CD8+ T cells sorted from blood, obtained in a trial of the OX40 agonist ivuxolimab. All receptors come from an adult with an advanced solid tumor such as melanoma, head and neck, liver or kidney cancer.

This clone was seen once. This chain uses TRBV2 with TRBJ1-2; 8 nucleotides align to TRBD1. Per germline, CDR1 SNHLY and CDR2 FYNNEI. With 6 bases clipped from V and 6 bases from J, the junction kept 12 bases outside the gene matches. This CDR3 is built from 15 residues. The CDR3 bases are TGTGCCAGCAGCGTACGAGGACAGGGTATGAATGGCTACACCTTC. Protein: CASSVRGQGMNGYTF.

V is TRBV2 and J is TRBJ1-1, with D hard to call. Germline V gene sequence: CDR1 SNHLY, CDR2 FYNNEI. V dropped 5 bases and J dropped 2 bases, with 9 bases sitting between them. CDR3 length: 13 residues. The CDR3, as DNA: TGTGCCAGCAGTCAACAGAGAAACACTGAAGCTTTCTTT. Its translation: CASSQQRNTEAFF.

J is TRBJ1-1 and V is TRBV5-4, with no clear D. Germline V gene sequence: CDR1 SGHNT, CDR2 YYREEE (reference sequence). This CDR3 region has 13 residues. V shed 2 bases and J shed 0 bases, with 5 bases lying between them. This chain's CDR3 is CASSLQMNTEAFF. The CDR3 bases are TGTGCCAGCAGCTTACAGATGAACACTGAAGCTTTCTTT.

The chain joins TRBV7-3 to TRBJ2-1, with 14 nucleotides matching TRBD2. The CDR3 is made up of 21 amino acids. CDR1 is SGHTA, CDR2 FQGTGA, per germline. The V gene end was trimmed by 2 bases and the J gene end by 0 bases; junction bases not matched to a gene: 12. The chain's CDR3 is CASSLRSPAGLAGGSYNEQFF. The CDR3 DNA reads TGTGCCAGCAGCTTACGGTCCCCCGCCGGACTAGCGGGGGGCTCCTACAATGAGCAGTTCTTC.

The V call is TRBV19, the J call TRBJ2-5; 8 bases fit TRBD1. CDR3 length: 15 residues. V was pared by 5 bases and J by 1 base, with 6 bases of the junction left unmatched. CDR1 and CDR2 (germline): LNHDA, SQIVND (reference sequence). CDR3 DNA: TGTGCCAGTAGTGCCCGGGACAGGACCCAAGAGACCCAGTACTTC. Translating it yields CASSARDRTQETQYF.